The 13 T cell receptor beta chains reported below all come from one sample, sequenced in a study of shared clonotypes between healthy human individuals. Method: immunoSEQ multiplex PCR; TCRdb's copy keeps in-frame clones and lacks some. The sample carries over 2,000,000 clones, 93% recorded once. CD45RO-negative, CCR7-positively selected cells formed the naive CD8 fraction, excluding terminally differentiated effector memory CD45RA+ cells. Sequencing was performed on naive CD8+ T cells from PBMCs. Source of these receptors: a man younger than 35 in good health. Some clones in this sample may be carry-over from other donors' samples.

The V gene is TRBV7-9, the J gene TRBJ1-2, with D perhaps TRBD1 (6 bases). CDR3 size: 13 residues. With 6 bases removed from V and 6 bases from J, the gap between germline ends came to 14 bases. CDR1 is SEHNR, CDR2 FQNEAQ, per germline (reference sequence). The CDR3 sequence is CASSWTAEDGYTF. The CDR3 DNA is TGTGCCAGCAGTTGGACAGCGGAGGATGGCTACACCTTC. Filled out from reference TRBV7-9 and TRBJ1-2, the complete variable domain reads DTGVSQNPRHKITKRGQNVTFRCDPISEHNRLYWYRQTLGQGPEFLTYFQNEAQLEKSRLLSDRFSAERPKGSFSTLEIQRTEQGDSAMYLCASSWTAEDGYTFGSGTRLTVV.

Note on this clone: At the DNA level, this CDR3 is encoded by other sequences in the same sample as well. The CDR3 sequence is CASSLLGVNTEAFF. CDR3 DNA sequence: TGTGCCAGCAGTTTACTGGGGGTGAACACTGAAGCTTTCTTT. The chain couples TRBV27 to TRBJ1-1; possibly TRBD1 for D (5 bases). This CDR3 contains 14 residues. Trimming left V 2 bases short and J 0 bases short, with 7 bases between. Germline-derived CDR1 and CDR2 are MNHEY and SMNVEV (reference sequence).

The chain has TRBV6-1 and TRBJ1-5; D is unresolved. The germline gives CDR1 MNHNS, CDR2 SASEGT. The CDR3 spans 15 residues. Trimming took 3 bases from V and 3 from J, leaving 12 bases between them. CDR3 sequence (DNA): TGTGCCAGCAGTGACTCTAGGGCAGCCAATCAGCCCCAGCATTTT. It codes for CASSDSRAANQPQHF.

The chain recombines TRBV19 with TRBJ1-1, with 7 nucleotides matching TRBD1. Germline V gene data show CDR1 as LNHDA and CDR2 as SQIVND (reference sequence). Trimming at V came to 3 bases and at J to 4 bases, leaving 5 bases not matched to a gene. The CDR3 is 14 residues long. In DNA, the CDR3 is TGTGCCAGTAGTATGGGGACAGCGTTCACTGAAGCTTTCTTT. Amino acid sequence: CASSMGTAFTEAFF.

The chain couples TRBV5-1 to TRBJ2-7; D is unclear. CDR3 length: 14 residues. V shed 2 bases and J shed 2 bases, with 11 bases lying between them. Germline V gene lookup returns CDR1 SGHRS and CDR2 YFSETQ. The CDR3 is CASSFDKFAYEQYF. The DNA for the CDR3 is TGCGCCAGCAGCTTTGATAAGTTTGCCTACGAGCAGTACTTC.

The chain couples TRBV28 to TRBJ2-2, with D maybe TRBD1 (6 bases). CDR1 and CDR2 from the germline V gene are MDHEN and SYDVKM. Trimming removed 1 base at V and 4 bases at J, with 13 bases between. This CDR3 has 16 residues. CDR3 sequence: CASSLFPSRGTGELFF. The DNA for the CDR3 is TGTGCCAGCAGTTTATTCCCTAGCAGGGGCACCGGGGAGCTGTTTTTT.

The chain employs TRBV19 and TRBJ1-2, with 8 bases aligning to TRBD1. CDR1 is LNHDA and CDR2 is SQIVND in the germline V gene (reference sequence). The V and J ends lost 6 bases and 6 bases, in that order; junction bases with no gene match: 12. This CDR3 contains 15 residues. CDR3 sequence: CASSQKRQGIDGYTF. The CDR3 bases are TGTGCCAGTAGCCAAAAAAGACAGGGGATTGATGGCTACACCTTC.

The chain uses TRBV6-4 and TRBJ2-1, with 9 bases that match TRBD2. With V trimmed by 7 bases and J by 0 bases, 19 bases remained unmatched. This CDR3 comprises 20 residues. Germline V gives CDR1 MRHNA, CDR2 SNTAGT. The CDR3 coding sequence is TGTGCCAGCATGTCGTGGCGGGAGGGAAACTGCCTTAGCTCCTACAATGAGCAGTTCTTC. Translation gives CASMSWREGNCLSSYNEQFF.

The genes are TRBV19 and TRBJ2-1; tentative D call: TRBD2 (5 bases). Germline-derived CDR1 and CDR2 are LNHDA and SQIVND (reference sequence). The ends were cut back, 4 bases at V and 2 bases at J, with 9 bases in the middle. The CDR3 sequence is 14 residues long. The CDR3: CASSTGMAYNEQFF. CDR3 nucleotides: TGTGCCAGTAGTACCGGGATGGCCTACAATGAGCAGTTCTTC.

The chain's CDR3 is CASSARDSSDEQFF. In DNA form, the CDR3 reads TGTGCCAGCAGCGCTAGGGACTCCTCTGATGAGCAGTTCTTC. The J gene is TRBJ2-1, the V gene TRBV9; tentative D call: TRBD2 (6 bases). The V end lost 3 bases, the J end lost 8 bases, and 15 bases lay between the germline ends. In germline, CDR1 is SGDLS, CDR2 YYNGEE. The CDR3 is 14 residues long.

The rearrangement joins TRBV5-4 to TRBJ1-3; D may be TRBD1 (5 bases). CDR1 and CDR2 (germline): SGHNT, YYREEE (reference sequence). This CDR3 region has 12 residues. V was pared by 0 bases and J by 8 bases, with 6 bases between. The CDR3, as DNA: TGTGCCAGCAGCTTGGGGGGGGACACCATATATTTT. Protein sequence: CASSLGGDTIYF.

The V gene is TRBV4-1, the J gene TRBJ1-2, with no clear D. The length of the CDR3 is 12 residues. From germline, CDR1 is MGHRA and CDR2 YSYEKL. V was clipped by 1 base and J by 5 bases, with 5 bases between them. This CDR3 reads CASSQGAYGYTF. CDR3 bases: TGCGCCAGCAGCCAAGGCGCTTATGGCTACACCTTC.

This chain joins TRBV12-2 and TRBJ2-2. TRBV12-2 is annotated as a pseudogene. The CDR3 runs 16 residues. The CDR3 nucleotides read TGTGCAAGTCGCTTCTGGGGGAACTGGAACACCGGGGAGCTGTTTTTT. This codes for CASRFWGNWNTGELFF.